This TCR beta chain was observed in a study of blood T cell repertoires in COVID-19. About the research overall: COVID-19 samples, acute and convalescent, were from the United States, Italy and Spain.

The CDR3 consists of 16 residues. Germline V CDR1 and CDR2: MDHEN, SYDVKM. V was cut by 3 bases and J by 2 bases, with 15 bases left in between. Per the original methods: For nucleated cells, counts were estimated from reference gene primer amplification. Data came from immunoSEQ multiplex PCR; TCRdb stores just in-frame clones and leaves some out. V, J and clone size reflect that table, while D and trimming were determined from the DNA. The table includes over 250,000 clones, under 95% detected once. The J gene is TRBJ2-3, the V gene TRBV28, with D perhaps matching TRBD1 (6 bases). This TCR was recovered from a man aged 55 to 70 who had recovered from COVID-19. Sequenced material: PBMCs or T cells enriched from blood (not recorded which). Here the CDR3 reads CASSFLGGRSTDTQYF. The CDR3 DNA reads TGTGCCAGCAGTTTCCTTGGGGGCCGGTCCACAGATACGCAGTATTTT.